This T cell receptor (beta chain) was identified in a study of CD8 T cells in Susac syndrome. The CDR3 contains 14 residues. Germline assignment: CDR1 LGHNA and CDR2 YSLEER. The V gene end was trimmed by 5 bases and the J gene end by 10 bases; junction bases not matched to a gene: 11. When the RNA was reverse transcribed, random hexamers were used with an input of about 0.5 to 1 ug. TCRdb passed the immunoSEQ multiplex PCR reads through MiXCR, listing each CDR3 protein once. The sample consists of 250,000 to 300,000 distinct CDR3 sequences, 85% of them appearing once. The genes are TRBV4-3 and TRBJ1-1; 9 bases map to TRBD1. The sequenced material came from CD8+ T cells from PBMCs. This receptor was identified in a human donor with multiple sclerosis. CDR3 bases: TGCGCCAGCAGCGAGGGGGACAGGGAACGCGTAGCTTTCTTT. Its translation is CASSEGDRERVAFF.